The rows below give T cell receptor beta chains drawn from one sample of a study of cytomegalovirus exposure and HLA in healthy donors. Assay: immunoSEQ multiplex PCR; the TCRdb copy retains only in-frame clones and omits some. Its table records 200,000 to 250,000 clones. The specimen was PBMCs. The origin of the receptors is a girl aged 2-10 years in good health and CMV-seropositive. Each CDR3 is given with its conserved first and last residue. Each record gives: J gene, V gene, D gene, CDR3 protein, CDR3 DNA. A D gene is named only where the DNA matches it firmly.

J: TRBJ2-7
V: TRBV28
D: TRBD1
CDR3: CASSTRTGKPYEQYF
DNA: TGTGCCAGCAGTACTCGGACAGGGAAACCCTACGAGCAGTACTTC

J: TRBJ1-1
V: TRBV10-3
D: NA
CDR3: CAISDKGTSMNTEAFF
DNA: TGTGCCATCAGTGATAAAGGGACATCGATGAACACTGAAGCTTTCTTT

J: TRBJ2-7
V: TRBV28
D: NA
CDR3: CASSSLVGEQYF
DNA: TGTGCCAGCAGTTCCCTGGTCGGGGAGCAGTACTTC

J: TRBJ2-5
V: TRBV29-1
D: TRBD1
CDR3: CSVEAWDRGRETQYF
DNA: TGCAGCGTTGAGGCATGGGACAGGGGGCGGGAGACCCAGTACTTC

J: TRBJ2-2
V: TRBV2
D: NA
CDR3: CASKQRVIANTGELFF
DNA: TGTGCCAGCAAGCAGCGGGTGATCGCGAACACCGGGGAGCTGTTTTTT

J: TRBJ1-1
V: TRBV27
D: NA
CDR3: CASSFSGLNTEAFF
DNA: TGTGCCAGCAGTTTTTCAGGGTTGAACACTGAAGCTTTCTTT

J: TRBJ2-7
V: TRBV21-1
D: NA
CDR3: CASKNSGRAYF
DNA: TGTGCCAGCAAAAATAGCGGGAGGGCCTATTTC

J: TRBJ1-4
V: TRBV19
D: NA
CDR3: CASSIAGEKLFF
DNA: TGTGCCAGTAGTATAGCGGGTGAAAAACTGTTTTTT

J: TRBJ2-3
V: TRBV11-1
D: TRBD2
CDR3: CASGQRESPDTQYF
DNA: TGTGCCAGCGGCCAGCGGGAGTCCCCAGATACGCAGTATTTT

J: TRBJ1-4
V: TRBV5-4
D: TRBD1
CDR3: CASSTDGTDTTNEKLFF
DNA: TGTGCCAGCAGCACGGACGGGACAGACACAACTAATGAAAAACTGTTTTTT

J: TRBJ2-1
V: TRBV7-3
D: TRBD2
CDR3: CASRGGLAGVKDEQFF
DNA: TGTGCCAGCAGGGGGGGGCTAGCGGGAGTTAAGGATGAGCAGTTCTTC

J: TRBJ1-1
V: TRBV18
D: TRBD1
CDR3: CASSPFRRGQGALMNTEAFF
DNA: TGTGCCAGCTCACCATTTAGACGGGGACAGGGGGCGCTTATGAACACTGAAGCTTTCTTT